This TCR beta chain is from a study of memory CD4+ T cells and cytomegalovirus serostatus. The study's findings and limits: 67 of 164 known CMV-associated TCRbeta sequences appeared in CD4+ memory. Suggested: most of the CMV-linked TCR signature lies in CD4+ memory cells.

Germline values: CDR1 LNHDA, CDR2 SQIVND (reference sequence). The CDR3 is made up of 15 amino acids. J gave up 3 bases and V 7 bases, and 6 bases lay outside the gene matches. As originally analysed: After removing out-of-frame reads, over 2 million distinct TCRbeta sequences remained. Profiling relied on immunoSEQ multiplex PCR, and the TCRdb table lists in-frame clones only, not all of them. V and J calls and clone size come straight from that table; D and trimming were deduced from the DNA. The repertoire holds under 100,000 clones, with 80% as singletons. Notes on this clone: Its antigen is still unknown.

The sort gate was single viable CD3+CD4+CD8-CD45RO+ cells for memory CD4+ T cells. CMV serostatus came from serum IgG against pp150, pp28, p38, p52. The source of this sequence is an adult in good health and CMV-seronegative. The rearrangement links TRBV19 to TRBJ2-4; 10 nucleotides line up with TRBD1. Sequencing was performed on memory CD4+ T cells from blood. The CDR3 is CASIGTGAGKNIQYF. The CDR3 DNA follows: TGTGCCAGTATTGGGACAGGGGCGGGCAAAAACATTCAGTACTTC.